This note documents a single T cell receptor beta chain sequence. What it recognizes is unknown. The data stem from a study of glioma-infiltrating T cells. Notes on the study in general: Only very few CDR3 sequences appeared in both tissue and blood.

The iRepertoire nested amplicon-rescue multiplex PCR amplified TCR alpha and beta CDR3s from RNA. Tissue mRNA or PBMC total RNA, about 85-400 ng, went into one-step reverse transcription and amplification. TCRdb ran MiXCR on the multiplex PCR reads and lists one entry per CDR3 protein. The repertoire holds 110,000 or so distinct CDR3 sequences, with under 30% as singletons. This CDR3 has 14 amino acids. Germline V lookup: CDR1 SGDLS, CDR2 YYNGEE. V was shortened by 4 bases and J by 0 bases, with 8 bases between the two germline ends. This sequence joins TRBV9 and TRBJ1-3, with D tentatively TRBD1 (5 bases). Sequences were obtained from glioma tissue, nonneoplastic brain tissue, or PBMCs (not recorded which). This TCR was sampled from a human donor with low-grade glioma or glioblastoma, undergoing nonglioma brain surgery, or in good health (not recorded which). The CDR3 region is CASSFQGSGNTIYF. The CDR3 DNA sequence: TGTGCCAGCAGCTTTCAGGGCTCTGGAAACACCATATATTTT.